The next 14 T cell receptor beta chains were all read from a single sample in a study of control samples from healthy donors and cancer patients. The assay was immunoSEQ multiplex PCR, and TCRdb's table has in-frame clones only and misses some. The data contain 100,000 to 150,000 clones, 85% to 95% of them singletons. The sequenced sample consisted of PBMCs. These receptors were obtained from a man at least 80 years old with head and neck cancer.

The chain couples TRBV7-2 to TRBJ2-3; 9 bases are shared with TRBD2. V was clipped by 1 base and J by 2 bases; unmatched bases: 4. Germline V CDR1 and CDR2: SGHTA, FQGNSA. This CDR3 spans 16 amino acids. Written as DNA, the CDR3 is TGTGCCAGCAGCTTAGGTCTAGCGGGGTTCACAGATACGCAGTATTTT. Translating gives CASSLGLAGFTDTQYF.

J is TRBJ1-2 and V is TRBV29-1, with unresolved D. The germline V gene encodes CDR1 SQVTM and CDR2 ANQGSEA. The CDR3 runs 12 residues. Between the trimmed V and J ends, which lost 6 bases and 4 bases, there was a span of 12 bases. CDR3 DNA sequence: TGCAGCGTCGAGGGCAGCCTCTATGGCTACACCTTC. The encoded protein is CSVEGSLYGYTF.

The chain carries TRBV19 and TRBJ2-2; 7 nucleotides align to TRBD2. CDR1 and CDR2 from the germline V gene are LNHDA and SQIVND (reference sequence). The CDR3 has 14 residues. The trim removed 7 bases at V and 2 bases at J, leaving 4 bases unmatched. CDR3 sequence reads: CASTASGNTGELFF. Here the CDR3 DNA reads TGTGCCAGTACTGCTAGCGGTAACACCGGGGAGCTGTTTTTT. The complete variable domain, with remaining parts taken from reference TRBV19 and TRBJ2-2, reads DGGITQSPKYLFRKEGQNVTLSCEQNLNHDAMYWYRQDPGQGLRLIYYSQIVNDFQKGDIAEGYSVSREKKESFPLTVTSAQKNPTAFYLCASTASGNTGELFFGEGSRLTVL.

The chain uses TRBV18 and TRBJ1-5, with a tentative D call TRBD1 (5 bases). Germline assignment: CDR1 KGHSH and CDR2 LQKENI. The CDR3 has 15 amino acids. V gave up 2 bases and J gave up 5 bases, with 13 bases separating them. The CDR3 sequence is CASSPELAGYQPQHF. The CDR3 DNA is TGTGCCAGCTCACCAGAACTAGCAGGGTATCAGCCCCAGCATTTT.

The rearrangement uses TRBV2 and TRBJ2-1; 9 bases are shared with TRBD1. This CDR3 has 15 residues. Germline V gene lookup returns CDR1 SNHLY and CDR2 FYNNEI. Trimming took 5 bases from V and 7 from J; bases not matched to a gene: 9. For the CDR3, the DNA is TGTGCCAGCAGTCTCACTCGGGACAGGGCAAATGAGCAGTTCTTC. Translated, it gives CASSLTRDRANEQFF.

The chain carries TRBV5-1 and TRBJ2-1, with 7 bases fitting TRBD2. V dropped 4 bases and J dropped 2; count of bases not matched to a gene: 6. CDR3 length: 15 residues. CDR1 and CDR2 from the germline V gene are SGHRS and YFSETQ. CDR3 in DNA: TGCGCCAGCAGCCCCTGGGCGGGAGCCTACAATGAGCAGTTCTTC. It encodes CASSPWAGAYNEQFF.

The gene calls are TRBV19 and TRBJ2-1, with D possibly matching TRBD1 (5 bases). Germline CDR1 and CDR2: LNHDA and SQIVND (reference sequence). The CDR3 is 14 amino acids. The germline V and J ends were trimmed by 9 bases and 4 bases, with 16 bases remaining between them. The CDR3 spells CASTRTRDYNEQFF. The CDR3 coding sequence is TGTGCCAGCACGCGGACAAGAGATTACAATGAGCAGTTCTTC. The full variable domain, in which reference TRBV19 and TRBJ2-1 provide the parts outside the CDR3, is DGGITQSPKYLFRKEGQNVTLSCEQNLNHDAMYWYRQDPGQGLRLIYYSQIVNDFQKGDIAEGYSVSREKKESFPLTVTSAQKNPTAFYLCASTRTRDYNEQFFGPGTRLTVL.

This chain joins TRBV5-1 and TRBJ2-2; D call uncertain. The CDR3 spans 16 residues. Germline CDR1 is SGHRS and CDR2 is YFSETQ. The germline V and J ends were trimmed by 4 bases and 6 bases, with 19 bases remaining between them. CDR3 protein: CASSAADSPRSGELFF. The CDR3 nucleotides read TGCGCCAGCAGCGCGGCTGACTCACCTCGGTCCGGGGAGCTGTTTTTT.

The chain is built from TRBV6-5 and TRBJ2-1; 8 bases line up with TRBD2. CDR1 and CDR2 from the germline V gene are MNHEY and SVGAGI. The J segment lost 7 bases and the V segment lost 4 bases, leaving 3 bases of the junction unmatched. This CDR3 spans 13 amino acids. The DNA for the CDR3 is TGTGCCAGCAGTTCGGGACTAGTGAATGAGCAGTTCTTC. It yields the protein CASSSGLVNEQFF.

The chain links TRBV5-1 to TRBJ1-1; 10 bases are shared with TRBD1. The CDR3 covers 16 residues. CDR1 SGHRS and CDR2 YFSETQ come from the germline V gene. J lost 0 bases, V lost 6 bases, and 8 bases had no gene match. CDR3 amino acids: CASTLGQGGMNTEAFF. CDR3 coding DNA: TGCGCCAGCACCCTCGGACAGGGGGGCATGAACACTGAAGCTTTCTTT.

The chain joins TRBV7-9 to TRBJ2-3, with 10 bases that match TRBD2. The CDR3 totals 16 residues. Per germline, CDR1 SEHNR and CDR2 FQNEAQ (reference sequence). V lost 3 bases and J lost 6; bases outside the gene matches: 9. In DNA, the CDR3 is TGTGCCAGCAGCTTGGGGGCTAGCGGGAGTCGGGATACGCAGTATTTT. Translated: CASSLGASGSRDTQYF.

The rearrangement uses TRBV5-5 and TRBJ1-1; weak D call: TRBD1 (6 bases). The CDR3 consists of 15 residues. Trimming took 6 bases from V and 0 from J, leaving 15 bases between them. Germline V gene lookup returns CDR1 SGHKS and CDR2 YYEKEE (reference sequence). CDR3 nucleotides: TGTGCCAGCAACACCAGGGGATCCCTGAACACTGAAGCTTTCTTT. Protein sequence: CASNTRGSLNTEAFF.

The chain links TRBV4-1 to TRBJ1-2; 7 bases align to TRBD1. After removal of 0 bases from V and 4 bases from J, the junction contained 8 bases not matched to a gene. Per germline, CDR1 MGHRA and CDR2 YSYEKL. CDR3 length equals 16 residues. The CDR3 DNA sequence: TGCGCCAGCAGCCAAGATCGAACAGGGGTGGGCTATGGCTACACCTTC. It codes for CASSQDRTGVGYGYTF.

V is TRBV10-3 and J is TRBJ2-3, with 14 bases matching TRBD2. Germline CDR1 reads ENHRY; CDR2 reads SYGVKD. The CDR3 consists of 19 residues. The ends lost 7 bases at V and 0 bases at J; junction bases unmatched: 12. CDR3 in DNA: TGTGCCATCACCCCAGGGACTAGCGGGAGTGGGCCTAGCACAGATACGCAGTATTTT. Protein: CAITPGTSGSGPSTDTQYF.